Listed below are T cell receptor beta chains from one sample, sequenced in a study of molecular identifiers for immune sequencing clone quantification. TCRdb re-derived calls from the PCR reads in MiXCR, one entry per CDR3 protein. The table records around 470,000 distinct CDR3 sequences, roughly 25% of them present only once. Sequencing input: naive CD8+ T cells from blood, with Jurkat cell RNA spiked in. These receptors all stem from a human donor in good health. Some libraries in this study had Jurkat cell RNA spiked in. Both conserved end residues are part of each CDR3. Each record gives: clone size, D gene, J gene, V gene, CDR3 protein, CDR3 DNA. D genes are given only for firm matches. A row's size may be missing; if present it is once, few, many or a size class.

size: many; D: TRBD1; J: TRBJ1-1; V: TRBV7-9; CDR3: CASSPDRVVPEAFF; DNA: TGTGCCAGCAGCCCGGACAGGGTGGTTCCTGAAGCTTTCTTT
size: many; D: TRBD1; J: TRBJ2-5; V: TRBV6-5; CDR3: CASSEDRASGQETQYF; DNA: TGTGCCAGCAGCGAAGACAGGGCTTCGGGGCAAGAGACCCAGTACTTC
size: many; D: .; J: TRBJ2-7; V: TRBV4-1; CDR3: CASSQDGEQGYEQYF; DNA: TGCGCCAGCAGCCAAGATGGGGAACAGGGCTACGAGCAGTACTTC
size: .; D: TRBD1; J: TRBJ2-7; V: TRBV4-1; CDR3: CASSQRTGGTHEQYF; DNA: TGCGCCAGCAGCCAGAGGACAGGGGGCACCCACGAGCAGTACTTC
size: .; D: .; J: TRBJ2-1; V: TRBV5-4; CDR3: CASSPGALSQIEQFF; DNA: TGTGCCAGCAGTCCCGGAGCTCTGAGTCAAATTGAGCAGTTCTTC
size: .; D: .; J: TRBJ1-3; V: TRBV9; CDR3: CASSVGGTSGDTIYF; DNA: TGTGCCAGCAGCGTAGGGGGCACCTCTGGAGACACCATATATTTT
size: .; D: .; J: TRBJ1-6; V: TRBV28; CDR3: CASSPVGGMRYNSPLHF; DNA: TGTGCCAGCAGTCCCGTTGGGGGCATGCGATATAATTCACCCCTCCACTTT
size: few; D: .; J: TRBJ2-5; V: TRBV6-2/TRBV6-3; CDR3: CTSSYRGQETQYF; DNA: TGTACCAGCAGTTACCGCGGCCAAGAGACCCAGTACTTC
size: few; D: TRBD1; J: TRBJ2-7; V: TRBV5-6; CDR3: CASSLWQGANEQYF; DNA: TGTGCCAGCAGCTTGTGGCAGGGGGCGAACGAGCAGTACTTC
size: many; D: TRBD1; J: TRBJ2-3; V: TRBV29-1; CDR3: CSVQGADTQYF; DNA: TGCAGCGTTCAGGGGGCAGATACGCAGTATTTT
size: once; D: .; J: TRBJ2-7; V: TRBV4-3; CDR3: CASSQDPGREDYEQYF; DNA: TGCGCCAGCAGCCAAGACCCGGGAAGGGAGGACTACGAGCAGTACTTC
size: .; D: .; J: TRBJ2-3; V: TRBV12-3/TRBV12-4; CDR3: CASGLALDTQYF; DNA: TGTGCCAGCGGCCTAGCGTTGGATACGCAGTATTTT
size: few; D: TRBD1; J: TRBJ1-1; V: TRBV2; CDR3: CASSERTGFMNTEAFF; DNA: TGTGCCAGCAGTGAAAGGACAGGGTTCATGAACACTGAAGCTTTCTTT
size: .; D: .; J: TRBJ2-4; V: TRBV27; CDR3: CASSPWGNKNIQYF; DNA: TGTGCCAGCAGTCCCTGGGGAAACAAAAACATTCAGTACTTC
size: .; D: TRBD2; J: TRBJ2-1; V: TRBV5-4; CDR3: CASSSGLAGMSSYNEQFF; DNA: TGTGCCAGCAGCTCGGGACTAGCGGGAATGAGCTCCTACAATGAGCAGTTCTTC
size: few; D: TRBD1; J: TRBJ2-7; V: TRBV7-9; CDR3: CASSASGTGYFHYEQYF; DNA: TGTGCCAGCAGCGCCTCCGGGACAGGGTACTTTCACTACGAGCAGTACTTC
size: few; D: .; J: TRBJ2-1; V: TRBV10-3; CDR3: CAISAPREGASSYNEQFF; DNA: TGTGCCATCAGTGCTCCGAGGGAGGGGGCGAGCTCCTACAATGAGCAGTTCTTC
size: many; D: .; J: TRBJ2-3; V: TRBV7-9; CDR3: CASSNLRVAARGTQYF; DNA: TGTGCCAGCAGCAACCTGCGGGTAGCGGCAAGGGGTACGCAGTATTTT
size: .; D: TRBD2; J: TRBJ2-7; V: TRBV20-1; CDR3: CSAAGPGGNYEQYF; DNA: TGCAGTGCCGCCGGGCCGGGGGGAAACTACGAGCAGTACTTC
size: few; D: TRBD1; J: TRBJ2-7; V: TRBV5-4; CDR3: CASSRGQSTYEQYF; DNA: TGTGCCAGCAGCAGGGGACAGTCTACCTACGAGCAGTACTTC
size: many; D: .; J: TRBJ2-7; V: TRBV5-1; CDR3: CASSLDLGAGYEQYF; DNA: TGCGCCAGCAGCTTGGACCTAGGCGCCGGTTACGAGCAGTACTTC
size: few; D: .; J: TRBJ2-2; V: TRBV2; CDR3: CASSGTGSTGELFF; DNA: TGTGCCAGCAGTGGAACAGGGTCCACCGGGGAGCTGTTTTTT
size: many; D: TRBD2; J: TRBJ2-3; V: TRBV12-3/TRBV12-4; CDR3: CASRGGADPSTDTQYF; DNA: TGTGCCAGCCGGGGGGGCGCAGACCCTAGCACAGATACGCAGTATTTT
size: once; D: .; J: TRBJ2-5; V: TRBV5-3; CDR3: CASSLLRGQETQYF; DNA: TGTGCCAGCAGCTTGCTCAGGGGACAAGAGACCCAGTACTTC
size: many; D: .; J: TRBJ1-1; V: TRBV7-9; CDR3: CASRAITGNTEAFF; DNA: TGTGCCAGCAGGGCAATAACGGGGAACACTGAAGCTTTCTTT
size: .; D: TRBD1; J: TRBJ2-7; V: TRBV27; CDR3: CASSLSSPGGQGVNEQYF; DNA: TGTGCCAGCAGTTTATCCTCGCCGGGGGGACAGGGGGTAAACGAGCAGTACTTC
size: .; D: .; J: TRBJ1-5; V: TRBV2; CDR3: CASSEVDTNLNQPQHF; DNA: TGTGCCAGCAGTGAGGTGGACACGAACCTCAATCAGCCCCAGCATTTT
size: .; D: .; J: TRBJ2-3; V: TRBV3-1; CDR3: CASSPPRAVLSTDTQYF; DNA: TGTGCCAGCAGCCCCCCCCGCGCAGTGCTGAGCACAGATACGCAGTATTTT
size: many; D: .; J: TRBJ2-2; V: TRBV29-1; CDR3: CSVEGTRAGELFF; DNA: TGCAGCGTTGAAGGGACACGGGCCGGGGAGCTGTTTTTT
size: .; D: .; J: TRBJ2-5; V: TRBV28; CDR3: CASSLAAPQETQYF; DNA: TGTGCCAGCAGTTTGGCTGCCCCCCAAGAGACCCAGTACTTC
size: few; D: TRBD1; J: TRBJ1-5; V: TRBV19; CDR3: CASSIGTGEAFSQPQHF; DNA: TGTGCCAGTAGTATCGGGACAGGGGAGGCCTTTAGTCAGCCCCAGCATTTT
size: many; D: TRBD1; J: TRBJ1-1; V: TRBV29-1; CDR3: CSVVTGVPEAFF; DNA: TGCAGCGTTGTGACAGGGGTCCCTGAAGCTTTCTTT
size: .; D: TRBD1; J: TRBJ1-1; V: TRBV7-9; CDR3: CASTMTGNAEAFF; DNA: TGTGCCAGCACCATGACAGGGAACGCTGAAGCTTTCTTT
size: .; D: TRBD2; J: TRBJ2-3; V: TRBV12-3/TRBV12-4; CDR3: CASSFPPPGTSGGTDTQYF; DNA: TGTGCCAGCAGTTTTCCCCCGCCCGGGACTAGCGGGGGAACAGATACGCAGTATTTT
size: .; D: .; J: TRBJ2-5; V: TRBV9; CDR3: CASSVLADLETQYF; DNA: TGTGCCAGCAGCGTATTAGCCGATTTGGAGACCCAGTACTTC
size: .; D: .; J: TRBJ1-6; V: TRBV28; CDR3: CASSSSGTVNSPLHF; DNA: TGTGCCAGCAGTTCCTCCGGGACGGTTAATTCACCCCTCCACTTT
size: many; D: .; J: TRBJ1-1; V: TRBV7-2; CDR3: CASSLVTAEAFF; DNA: TGTGCCAGCAGCCTCGTGACCGCTGAAGCTTTCTTT
size: few; D: TRBD1; J: TRBJ1-1; V: TRBV5-6; CDR3: CASSWDRGLNTEAFF; DNA: TGTGCCAGCAGCTGGGACAGGGGGCTGAACACTGAAGCTTTCTTT
size: many; D: .; J: TRBJ2-5; V: TRBV7-2; CDR3: CASSLAGGGETQYF; DNA: TGTGCCAGCAGCTTAGCGGGAGGAGGGGAGACCCAGTACTTC
size: few; D: .; J: TRBJ2-7; V: TRBV7-2; CDR3: CASSGPTDSPYEQYF; DNA: TGTGCCAGCAGCGGCCCTACCGACAGCCCCTACGAGCAGTACTTC
size: few; D: TRBD2; J: TRBJ2-3; V: TRBV7-9; CDR3: CASSLESSGNLIGDTQYF; DNA: TGTGCCAGCAGCTTAGAGTCTAGCGGAAACCTGATAGGAGATACGCAGTATTTT
size: .; D: TRBD2; J: TRBJ2-7; V: TRBV30; CDR3: CAWSRSGVSYEQYF; DNA: TGTGCCTGGAGCCGTAGCGGGGTCTCCTACGAGCAGTACTTC
size: many; D: .; J: TRBJ1-1; V: TRBV4-1; CDR3: CASSQDWGDEAFF; DNA: TGCGCCAGCAGCCAAGATTGGGGCGACGAAGCTTTCTTT
size: .; D: TRBD1; J: TRBJ2-5; V: TRBV6-2/TRBV6-3; CDR3: CASSYSVGTGMETQYF; DNA: TGTGCCAGCAGTTACTCTGTGGGGACAGGGATGGAGACCCAGTACTTC
size: many; D: TRBD1; J: TRBJ2-2; V: TRBV7-9; CDR3: CASSSYRQGGSGELFF; DNA: TGTGCCAGCAGCTCGTACCGACAGGGGGGCAGCGGGGAGCTGTTTTTT
size: few; D: TRBD1; J: TRBJ1-1; V: TRBV6-6; CDR3: CASSYRTGITEAFF; DNA: TGTGCCAGCAGTTACAGGACAGGGATTACTGAAGCTTTCTTT
size: few; D: .; J: TRBJ1-2; V: TRBV5-5; CDR3: CASSFPGSGGDTNYGYTF; DNA: TGTGCCAGCAGCTTTCCCGGGTCTGGAGGAGACACTAACTATGGCTACACCTTC
size: many; D: .; J: TRBJ2-3; V: TRBV6-2/TRBV6-3; CDR3: CASSPDSPTQYF; DNA: TGTGCCAGCAGTCCTGACAGTCCCACGCAGTATTTT
size: many; D: .; J: TRBJ2-2; V: TRBV9; CDR3: CASSPVAVGELFF; DNA: TGTGCCAGCAGCCCCGTGGCTGTCGGGGAGCTGTTTTTT